This T cell receptor (beta chain) came from a study of cytomegalovirus exposure and HLA in healthy donors. Regarding the study as a whole: The authors listed 150 to 200 TCR beta chains as cytomegalovirus-associated. A later analysis showed that HLA-associated TCR beta chains had undergone more clonal expansion than equally common others.

Notes on this clone: As yet, its antigen is unknown.

It was with 60 Vbeta and 13 Jbeta primers that the PCR ran. The protocol was immunoSEQ multiplex PCR, while the TCRdb copy is restricted to in-frame clones and leaves out a portion. The sample holds approximately 47,000 clones. The J segment lost 3 bases and the V segment lost 0 bases, leaving 7 bases of the junction unmatched. Germline CDR1 reads MNHEY; CDR2 reads SVGAGI. This CDR3 contains 16 residues. The rearrangement uses TRBV6-5 and TRBJ2-7; 8 bases map to TRBD1. Sequenced input: PBMCs. The TCR was taken from a male donor in good health and CMV-seronegative. CDR3 amino acids: CASSYSLGTGGYEQYF. CDR3 DNA: TGTGCCAGCAGTTACTCATTAGGAACAGGGGGCTACGAGCAGTACTTC.